The 7 T cell receptor beta chains below all came from one sample that was sequenced in a study of post-analysis software for immune sequencing data. The study, taken as a whole, reports: The five TRBV segments detected at higher frequency in patients than in controls included TRBV5-6, TRBV5-1 and TRBV20-1.

Their target antigens are unknown. Every TCR beta cDNA library bore unique molecular identifiers. TCRdb recomputed calls from the PCR reads with MiXCR, one row per CDR3 protein. The sample includes about 770,000 distinct CDR3 sequences, more than 45% of them seen just once. The sample consisted of blood. The receptors originated from a girl under 18 with multiple sclerosis.

The rearrangement joins TRBV10-3 to TRBJ2-3; 7 nucleotides line up with TRBD1. CDR3 length: 17 residues. Per the germline V gene, CDR1 is ENHRY and CDR2 is SYGVKD. Unmatched junction bases numbered 8, after V lost 2 bases and J lost 0 bases. The CDR3 DNA reads as TGTGCCATCAGTGAGACGCTGACAGGGTGGAGCACAGATACGCAGTATTTT. As protein: CAISETLTGWSTDTQYF.

The genes are TRBV7-9 and TRBJ1-1, with 8 positions matching TRBD1. Losses at the gene ends were 1 base for V and 6 bases for J; bases not matched to a gene: 7. The CDR3 spans 15 residues. Germline CDR1 reads SEHNR; CDR2 reads FQNEAQ (reference sequence). The CDR3 DNA is TGTGCCAGCAGCTTAGTTGAGGGACAGGCCTCTGAAGCTTTCTTT. Translation gives CASSLVEGQASEAFF.

This clonotype turned up a few times. The CDR3 spells CASSDGTGYYEQYF. The CDR3 DNA follows: TGTGCCAGCAGCGATGGGACAGGGTACTACGAGCAGTACTTC. The chain carries TRBV7-6 and TRBJ2-7; 9 bases fit TRBD1. After removal of 5 bases from V and 3 bases from J, the junction contained 5 bases not matched to a gene. The CDR3 consists of 14 residues. Germline V gives CDR1 SGHVS, CDR2 FNYEAQ. Combining the CDR3 with reference TRBV7-6 and TRBJ2-7 gives the whole variable domain GAGVSQSPRYKVTKRGQDVALRCDPISGHVSLYWYRQALGQGPEFLTYFNYEAQQDKSGLPNDRFSAERPEGSISTLTIQRTEQRDSAMYRCASSDGTGYYEQYFGPGTRLTVT.

The rearrangement uses TRBV20-1 and TRBJ2-7; either TRBD1 or TRBD2 may supply D (7 bases each). Germline CDR1 DFQATT, CDR2 SNEGSKA (reference sequence). CDR3 length equals 16 residues. V was trimmed by 1 base and J by 0 bases, leaving 16 bases between them. The CDR3 loop is CSARGGGGGSSYEQYF. The CDR3 DNA reads TGCAGTGCTAGAGGGGGAGGGGGCGGGAGCTCCTACGAGCAGTACTTC.

The sample holds a few counts of this clonotype. This sequence joins TRBV27 and TRBJ2-6; 9 bases align to TRBD1. This CDR3 is built from 18 residues. From germline, CDR1 is MNHEY and CDR2 SMNVEV (reference sequence). V was pared by 5 bases and J by 0 bases, with 8 bases of the junction left unmatched. Written as DNA, the CDR3 is TGTGCCAGCAGTCGAACCGGGACAGGGAGCTCTGGGGCCAACGTCCTGACTTTC. This translates into CASSRTGTGSSGANVLTF.

The J gene is TRBJ1-2, the V gene TRBV5-1, with 8 bases lining up with TRBD1. Looked up from germline, CDR1 is SGHRS and CDR2 is YFSETQ. V lost 5 bases and J lost 8; bases outside the gene matches: 11. The CDR3 has 14 residues. This CDR3 reads CASRPLGTGGGYTF. The DNA for the CDR3 is TGCGCCAGCAGGCCCCTTGGGACAGGAGGCGGCTACACCTTC.

The chain recombines TRBV12-3 or TRBV12-4 with TRBJ1-4, with D possibly TRBD1 on 5 matching bases. The CDR3 is 13 amino acids. V dropped 7 bases and J dropped 8 bases, with 14 bases sitting between them. The CDR3 DNA sequence: TGTGCCAGCAAGGGGTTGGGTTGGGAAAAACTGTTTTTT. Protein product: CASKGLGWEKLFF.